This T cell receptor beta chain came from a study of cytomegalovirus exposure and HLA in healthy donors. The PCR was carried out with 60 Vbeta primers and 13 Jbeta primers. Profiled with immunoSEQ multiplex PCR; TCRdb holds only in-frame clones, not every one. The data contain more than 90,000 clones, roughly four fifths of them singletons. The germline CDR1 and CDR2 sequences are SGHVS and FNYEAQ. Trimming took 2 bases from V and 4 from J, leaving 12 bases between them. The CDR3 runs to 14 residues. Study-level results: Diagnosis of cytomegalovirus status made by the classifier reportedly showed high specificity and sensitivity.

Comments on this clone: Its antigen is not identified.

The sequenced sample consisted of PBMCs. This clonotype was sampled from a human donor in good health. The chain joins TRBV7-6 to TRBJ2-7, with D possibly TRBD1 on 6 matching bases. CDR3 in amino acids: CASSLRQGWYEQYF. The CDR3 DNA reads TGTGCCAGCAGCTTAAGGCAGGGGTGGTACGAGCAGTACTTC.